The next 9 T cell receptor beta chains were all read from a single sample in a study of T cell changes during pregnancy in multiple sclerosis. Only in-frame clones appear in the TCRdb table, and some are missing; sequencing was by immunoSEQ multiplex PCR. The sample includes around 49,000 clones, around 90% seen only once; the top ten take under 6.5%. The source material was peripheral blood, sampled after pregnancy. The source is a female donor in good health, enrolled as a control in a pregnancy study.

V and J are TRBV27 and TRBJ2-3; 9 nucleotides match TRBD2. This CDR3 is 17 amino acids long. CDR1 and CDR2 from the germline V gene are MNHEY and SMNVEV (reference sequence). V lost 6 bases, J lost 1 base, and 11 bases stayed unmatched. CDR3 sequence (DNA): TGTGCCAGCAGCCTTGACTTAGCGGGAGCGGGCACAGATACGCAGTATTTT. It encodes CASSLDLAGAGTDTQYF.

The gene calls are TRBV7-2 and TRBJ2-1, with 14 bases aligning to TRBD2. The V gene's germline CDR1 is SGHTA and CDR2 FQGNSA. Germline trimming cut 3 bases from V and 6 bases from J; bases unmatched to any gene: 4. This CDR3 spans 16 amino acids. The CDR3 here is CASSFPGLAGVNEQFF. In DNA form, the CDR3 reads TGTGCCAGCAGCTTCCCGGGACTAGCGGGGGTCAATGAGCAGTTCTTC.

This chain joins TRBV7-9 and TRBJ2-1; 7 positions agree with TRBD2. Per the germline V gene, CDR1 is SEHNR and CDR2 is FQNEAQ (reference sequence). Trimming at V came to 3 bases and at J to 10 bases, leaving 3 bases not matched to a gene. The CDR3 has 12 residues. The CDR3 is CASSFPGLEQFF. CDR3 sequence (DNA): TGTGCCAGCAGCTTTCCGGGACTAGAGCAGTTCTTC. Supplemented by reference TRBV7-9 and TRBJ2-1, the full variable domain reads DTGVSQNPRHKITKRGQNVTFRCDPISEHNRLYWYRQTLGQGPEFLTYFQNEAQLEKSRLLSDRFSAERPKGSFSTLEIQRTEQGDSAMYLCASSFPGLEQFFGPGTRLTVL.

The chain recombines TRBV28 with TRBJ1-4, with 8 nucleotides matching TRBD1. Unmatched junction bases numbered 14, after V lost 6 bases and J lost 8 bases. The CDR3 totals 16 residues. Germline CDR1 reads MDHEN; CDR2 reads SYDVKM. CDR3 coding DNA: TGTGCCAGCAGCATCACATACAGGGGGGGTTCGGAAAAACTGTTTTTT. Translating gives CASSITYRGGSEKLFF.

The J gene is TRBJ2-5, the V gene TRBV27, with D possibly matching TRBD1 (5 bases). The CDR3 totals 13 residues. Germline CDR1 reads MNHEY; CDR2 reads SMNVEV (reference sequence). Between the trimmed V and J ends, which lost 5 bases and 10 bases, there was a span of 17 bases. CDR3 sequence: CASSLRASGFQYF. CDR3 sequence (DNA): TGTGCCAGCAGTCTAAGGGCCTCAGGGTTCCAGTACTTC.

The chain couples TRBV19 to TRBJ2-3, with TRBD1 as a possible D gene (5 bases). Germline loops: CDR1 LNHDA, CDR2 SQIVND (reference sequence). V was pared by 5 bases and J by 5 bases, with 8 bases between. The CDR3 has 12 amino acids. DNA for the CDR3: TGTGCCAGTAGTGCGGACAAAGATACGCAGTATTTT. Encoded protein: CASSADKDTQYF. Full variable domain (rest looked up from reference TRBV19 and TRBJ2-3): DGGITQSPKYLFRKEGQNVTLSCEQNLNHDAMYWYRQDPGQGLRLIYYSQIVNDFQKGDIAEGYSVSREKKESFPLTVTSAQKNPTAFYLCASSADKDTQYFGPGTRLTVL.

The V and J genes are TRBV7-3 and TRBJ2-2, with 8 positions matching TRBD1. The junction had 8 bases not matched to a gene; V was cut back by 5 bases and J by 6 bases. The germline V gene encodes CDR1 SGHTA and CDR2 FQGTGA. The CDR3 is 15 residues long. In nucleotides, the CDR3 is TGTGCCAGCAGCGCTGACAGGGGTAGGGCCGGGGAGCTGTTTTTT. As protein: CASSADRGRAGELFF.

About this clone itself: This could be a read error, since a much larger clone is one nucleotide away. The V and J genes are TRBV6-1 and TRBJ2-3, with 9 bases that match TRBD2. CDR1 MNHNS and CDR2 SASEGT come from the germline V gene. J lost 2 bases, V lost 4 bases, and 1 base had no gene match. The CDR3 consists of 14 residues. This CDR3 is CASSGTSATDTQYF. CDR3 in DNA: TGTGCCAGCAGTGGGACTAGCGCCACAGATACGCAGTATTTT.

The chain has TRBV5-1 and TRBJ1-2; 8 positions match TRBD1. The CDR3 has 13 amino acids. Germline CDR1 is SGHRS and CDR2 is YFSETQ. The V and J ends lost 4 bases and 6 bases, in that order; junction bases with no gene match: 5. This chain's CDR3 is CASSIDRGHGYTF. The CDR3, as DNA: TGCGCCAGCAGCATAGACAGGGGCCATGGCTACACCTTC.